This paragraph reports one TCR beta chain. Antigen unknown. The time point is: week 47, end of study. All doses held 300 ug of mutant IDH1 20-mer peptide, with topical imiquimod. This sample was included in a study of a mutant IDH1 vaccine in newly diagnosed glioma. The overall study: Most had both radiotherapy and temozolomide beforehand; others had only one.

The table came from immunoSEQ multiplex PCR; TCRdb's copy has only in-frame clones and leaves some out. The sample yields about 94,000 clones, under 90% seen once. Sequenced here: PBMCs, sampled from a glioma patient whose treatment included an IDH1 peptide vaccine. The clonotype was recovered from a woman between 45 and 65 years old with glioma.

The CDR3 here is CASSQVEQGASGELFF. In DNA form, the CDR3 reads TGTGCCAGCAGCCAAGTGGAACAGGGGGCAAGCGGGGAGCTGTTTTTT. V is TRBV4-2 and J is TRBJ2-2; 9 bases fit TRBD1. After removal of 1 base from V and 7 bases from J, the junction contained 7 bases not matched to a gene. The CDR3 has 16 residues. Germline loops: CDR1 LGHNA, CDR2 YNFKEQ.